This T cell receptor beta chain appears in the sequencing data of a study of blood T cell repertoires in COVID-19. Study overall: From T cells, B-cell-depleted T cells, or PBMCs came the material, which was cDNA or gDNA.

Assay: immunoSEQ multiplex PCR; the TCRdb copy retains only in-frame clones and omits some. The data show almost 200,000 clones, with 80% to 90% seen just once and around 8% held by the top ten. The study recruited people aged about 18 to 95 years across approximately 25 US areas. Source material: PBMCs or T cells enriched from blood (not recorded which). This TCR derives from a woman between 18 and 30 years old who had recovered from COVID-19.

The CDR3 region is CASGEGSGTYNEQFF. Here the CDR3 DNA reads TGTGCCAGCGGGGAGGGTAGCGGGACTTACAATGAGCAGTTCTTC. V is TRBV7-6 and J is TRBJ2-1; 8 positions agree with TRBD2. In germline, CDR1 is SGHVS, CDR2 FNYEAQ. The CDR3 length is 15 residues. With 8 bases clipped from V and 4 bases from J, the junction kept 10 bases outside the gene matches. The full variable domain, its missing parts supplied by reference TRBV7-6 and TRBJ2-1, is GAGVSQSPRYKVTKRGQDVALRCDPISGHVSLYWYRQALGQGPEFLTYFNYEAQQDKSGLPNDRFSAERPEGSISTLTIQRTEQRDSAMYRCASGEGSGTYNEQFFGPGTRLTVL.